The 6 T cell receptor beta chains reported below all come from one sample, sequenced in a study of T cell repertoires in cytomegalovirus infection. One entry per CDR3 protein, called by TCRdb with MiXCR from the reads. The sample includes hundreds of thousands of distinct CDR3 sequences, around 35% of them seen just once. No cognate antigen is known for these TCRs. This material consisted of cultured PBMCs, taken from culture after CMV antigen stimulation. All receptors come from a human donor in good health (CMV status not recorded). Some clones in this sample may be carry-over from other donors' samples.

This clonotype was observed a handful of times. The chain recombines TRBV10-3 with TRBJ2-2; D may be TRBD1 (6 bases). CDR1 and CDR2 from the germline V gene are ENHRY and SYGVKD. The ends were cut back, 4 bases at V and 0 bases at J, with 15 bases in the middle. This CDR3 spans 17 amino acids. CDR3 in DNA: TGTGCCATCAGTGTGGTTTGGGACACCTCGAACACCGGGGAGCTGTTTTTT. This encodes CAISVVWDTSNTGELFF.

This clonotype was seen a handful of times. The CDR3 sequence: CASSPGSPADTQYF. The CDR3 bases are TGTGCCAGCAGCCCCGGGTCCCCAGCGGATACGCAGTATTTT. The chain recombines TRBV11-1 with TRBJ2-3, with D unresolved. V lost 5 bases to trimming and J lost 6 bases, with 15 bases between them. CDR3 size: 14 residues. From germline, CDR1 is SGHAT and CDR2 FQDESV (reference sequence).

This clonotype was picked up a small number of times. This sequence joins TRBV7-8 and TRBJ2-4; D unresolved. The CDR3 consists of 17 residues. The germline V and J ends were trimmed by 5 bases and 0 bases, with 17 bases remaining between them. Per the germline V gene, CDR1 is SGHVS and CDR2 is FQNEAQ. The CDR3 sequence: CASSPSSGGAAKNIQYF. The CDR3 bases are TGTGCCAGCAGCCCTTCCTCTGGTGGTGCAGCCAAAAACATTCAGTACTTC.

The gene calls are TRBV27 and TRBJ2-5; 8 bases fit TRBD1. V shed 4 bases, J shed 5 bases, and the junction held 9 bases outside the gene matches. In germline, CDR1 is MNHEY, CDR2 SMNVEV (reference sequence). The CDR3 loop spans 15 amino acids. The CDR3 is CASSSPRTGRETQYF. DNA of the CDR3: TGTGCCAGCAGTTCCCCTAGGACAGGGAGGGAGACCCAGTACTTC.

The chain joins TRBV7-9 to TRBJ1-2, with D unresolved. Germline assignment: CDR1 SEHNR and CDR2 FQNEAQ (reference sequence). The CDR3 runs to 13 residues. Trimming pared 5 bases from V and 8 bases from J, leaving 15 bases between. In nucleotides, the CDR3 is TGTGCCAGCAGCCCGACACCGTACTCGGGCTACACCTTC. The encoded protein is CASSPTPYSGYTF. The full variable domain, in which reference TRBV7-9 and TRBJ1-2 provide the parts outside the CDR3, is DTGVSQNPRHKITKRGQNVTFRCDPISEHNRLYWYRQTLGQGPEFLTYFQNEAQLEKSRLLSDRFSAERPKGSFSTLEIQRTEQGDSAMYLCASSPTPYSGYTFGSGTRLTVV.

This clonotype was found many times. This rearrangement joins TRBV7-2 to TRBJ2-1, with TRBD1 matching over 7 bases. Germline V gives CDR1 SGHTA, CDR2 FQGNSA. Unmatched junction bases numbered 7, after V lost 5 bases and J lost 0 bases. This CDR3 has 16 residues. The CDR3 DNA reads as TGTGCCAGCAGCCCACCGGGACAGAGCTCCTACAATGAGCAGTTCTTC. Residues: CASSPPGQSSYNEQFF.